The 3 T cell receptor beta chains given below trace back to one sample, sequenced in a study of T-cell reconstitution after alpha-beta-depleted transplantation in children. Unique molecular identifiers were used to barcode this TCRbeta library. TCRdb analysed the PCR reads with MiXCR anew, one entry per CDR3 protein. The sample lists 300,000 to 350,000 distinct CDR3 sequences, roughly 15% occurring once. The material sequenced was PBMCs, mostly from graft donor cells, taken 360 days after TCRalphabeta/CD19-depleted stem cell transplant. These receptors were taken from a male patient aged 2 to 9 who had a stem cell transplant for acute lymphoblastic leukemia, so the T cells may come from the graft donor.

V and J are TRBV19 and TRBJ1-1; D is unresolved. Between the trimmed V and J ends, which lost 5 bases and 1 base, there was a span of 11 bases. This CDR3 contains 14 residues. Per the germline V gene, CDR1 is LNHDA and CDR2 is SQIVND (reference sequence). Here the CDR3 reads CASSPQRSNTEAFF. The CDR3 region has the DNA TGTGCCAGTAGTCCCCAAAGGTCGAACACTGAAGCTTTCTTT.

The sample holds a few counts of this clonotype. The chain joins TRBV5-6 to TRBJ2-1; perhaps TRBD2 as D (6 bases). Per germline, CDR1 SGHDT and CDR2 YYEEEE. The length of the CDR3 is 13 residues. Trimming pared 4 bases from V and 9 bases from J, leaving 14 bases between. The CDR3 sequence is CASSLSGRVEQFF. CDR3 bases: TGTGCCAGCAGCCTGAGCGGGCGGGTTGAGCAGTTCTTC.

This chain links TRBV24-1 with TRBJ2-3; the match to TRBD2 covers 9 bases. The V gene end was trimmed by 3 bases and the J gene end by 1 base; junction bases not matched to a gene: 4. Per the germline V gene, CDR1 is KGHDR and CDR2 is SFDVKD. This CDR3 is 16 amino acids long. CDR3 sequence: CATSDAASGGTDTQYF. The CDR3 DNA reads TGTGCCACCAGTGATGCAGCTAGCGGGGGCACAGATACGCAGTATTTT.